These 3 T cell receptor beta chains share one sample of origin, sequenced in a study of T cell clonality in common variable immunodeficiency. Assay: immunoSEQ multiplex PCR; the TCRdb copy retains only in-frame clones and omits some. Found here are 75,000 to 85,000 clones, no singletons; the ten largest cover approximately 0.84%. Material: peripheral blood mononuclear cells. All receptors come from a person between 18 and 75 years old in good health.

This clone was detected ten times or more. The CDR3 region is CASSIPGSYTF. CDR3 DNA (partial): TGTGCCAGTAGTATTCCGGGGAGC. V and J are TRBV19 and TRBJ1-2; D is uncertain. The read gets to within 3 residues of the CDR3 end, and the germline J gene fills in the rest. Germline V lookup: CDR1 LNHDA, CDR2 SQIVND (reference sequence). The CDR3 is 11 residues long.

This clone was observed at least ten times. The CDR3 is cut off 3 residues early in the read; its end comes from the germline J gene. This rearrangement joins TRBV10-1 to TRBJ2-7; 8 bases agree with TRBD2. With V trimmed by 2 bases and J by 0 bases, 0 bases remained unmatched. CDR1 and CDR2 (germline): WNHNN, SYGVQD (reference sequence). This CDR3 contains 14 residues. The CDR3 loop reads CASSESGSSYEQYF. The CDR3 bases that were read are TGCGCCAGCAGTGAGAGCGGGAGCTCCTACGAG.

This clone was picked up many times. This chain's CDR3 is CASSRMNSGSSYNEQFF. The sequenced part of the CDR3 DNA is TGTGCCAGCAGCCGTATGAATAGCGGGAGCTCCTACAATGAG. The chain uses TRBV7-8 and TRBJ2-1; 9 positions match TRBD2. The CDR3 extends 3 residues past the end of the read, so its final part is completed from the germline J gene. This CDR3 comprises 17 residues. Germline loops: CDR1 SGHVS, CDR2 FQNEAQ. The V and J ends lost 5 bases and 0 bases, in that order; junction bases with no gene match: 8. Using reference TRBV7-8 and TRBJ2-1 for the parts outside the CDR3, the full variable domain is GAGVSQSPRYKVAKRGQDVALRCDPISGHVSLFWYQQALGQGPEFLTYFQNEAQLDKSGLPSDRFFAERPEGSVSTLKIQRTQQEDSAVYLCASSRMNSGSSYNEQFFGPGTRLTVL.